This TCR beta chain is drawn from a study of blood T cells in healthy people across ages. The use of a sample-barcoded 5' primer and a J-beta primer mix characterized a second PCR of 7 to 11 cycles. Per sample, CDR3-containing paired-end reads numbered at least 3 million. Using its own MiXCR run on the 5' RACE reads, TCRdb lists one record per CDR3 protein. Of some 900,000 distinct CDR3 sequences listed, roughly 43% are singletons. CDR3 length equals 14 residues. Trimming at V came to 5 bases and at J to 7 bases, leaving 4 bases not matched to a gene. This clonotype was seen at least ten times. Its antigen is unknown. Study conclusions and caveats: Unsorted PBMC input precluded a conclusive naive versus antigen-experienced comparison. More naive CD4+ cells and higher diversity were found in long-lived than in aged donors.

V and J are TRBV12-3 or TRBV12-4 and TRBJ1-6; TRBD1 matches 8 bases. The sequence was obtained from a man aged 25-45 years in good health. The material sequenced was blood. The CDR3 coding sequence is TGTGCCAGCAGTGATCGGACAGGGAATTCACCCCTCCACTTT. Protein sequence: CASSDRTGNSPLHF.